The 30 T cell receptor beta chains below all came from one sample that was sequenced in a study of sequential checkpoint blockade in melanoma. Method: immunoSEQ multiplex PCR; TCRdb's copy keeps in-frame clones and lacks some. The repertoire holds around 18,000 clones, with about 69% as singletons. This sample's treatment: randomized to nivolumab then ipilimumab (arm A) or the reverse (arm B). The material was CD8+ T cells sorted from blood (inferred from file names), obtained from a patient given nivolumab and ipilimumab in sequence. The receptors were sampled from a human donor with melanoma.

The chain uses TRBV5-1 and TRBJ1-1, with D maybe TRBD1 (5 bases). Germline CDR1 SGHRS, CDR2 YFSETQ. This CDR3 has 17 residues. Deletions cut 2 bases from V and 4 bases from J, with 21 bases between. The CDR3 is CASSFHPSRARGTEAFF. The CDR3, as DNA: TGCGCCAGCAGCTTCCATCCTTCCAGGGCCCGAGGCACTGAAGCTTTCTTT.

This chain links TRBV25-1 with TRBJ2-7; 11 bases match TRBD1. The CDR3 is 17 amino acids. Germline V gives CDR1 MGHDK, CDR2 SYGVNS. Germline trimming cut 2 bases from V and 0 bases from J; bases unmatched to any gene: 6. The CDR3 nucleotides are TGTGCCAGCAGTGAACTATCGGACAGGGGGCCCTCCTACGAGCAGTACTTC. Translating it yields CASSELSDRGPSYEQYF.

The chain recombines TRBV5-4 with TRBJ2-7, with 12 bases that match TRBD1. The junction had 7 bases not matched to a gene; V was cut back by 4 bases and J by 5 bases. Germline values: CDR1 SGHNT, CDR2 YYREEE (reference sequence). The CDR3 extends over 15 amino acids. CDR3 region: CASSRTGTGGDEQYF. DNA of the CDR3: TGTGCCAGCAGCCGAACCGGGACAGGGGGCGACGAGCAGTACTTC.

The chain combines TRBV9 with TRBJ2-7, with 9 bases aligning to TRBD1. Per the germline V gene, CDR1 is SGDLS and CDR2 is YYNGEE. J gave up 6 bases and V 3 bases, and 4 bases lay outside the gene matches. The CDR3 runs to 13 residues. As DNA, the CDR3 is TGTGCCAGCAGCGGGACAGGGGCTTCCGAGCAGTACTTC. This translates into CASSGTGASEQYF.

The chain uses TRBV4-3 and TRBJ1-2, with 8 bases that match TRBD1. The length of the CDR3 is 15 residues. The germline gives CDR1 LGHNA, CDR2 YSLEER. The V segment lost 4 bases and the J segment 0 bases; nucleotides outside the gene matches: 4. Here the CDR3 reads CASSPGTGTNYGYTF. CDR3 bases: TGCGCCAGCAGCCCAGGGACAGGCACTAACTATGGCTACACCTTC.

This clone has just a few counts. V is TRBV9 and J is TRBJ1-1; D remains ambiguous. CDR3 length: 17 residues. The germline CDR1 and CDR2 sequences are SGDLS and YYNGEE. The V and J ends lost 3 bases and 0 bases respectively, with 18 bases between them. The CDR3 nucleotides read TGTGCCAGCAGCGCCTCCGGGAAGCAAGTATTGAACACTGAAGCTTTCTTT. This gives the protein CASSASGKQVLNTEAFF.

This clone turned up a few times. The rearrangement uses TRBV4-1 and TRBJ2-7; D unclear. V was clipped by 1 base and J by 0 bases, with 10 bases between them. The CDR3 contains 15 residues. Germline lookup yields CDR1 MGHRA and CDR2 YSYEKL. The CDR3 DNA follows: TGCGCCAGCAGCCAAGTGCATCCTACCTCCTACGAGCAGTACTTC. This encodes CASSQVHPTSYEQYF.

The V call is TRBV18, the J call TRBJ2-7, with a weak D call TRBD1 (6 bases). Germline V gene data show CDR1 as KGHSH and CDR2 as LQKENI. V was pared by 3 bases and J by 2 bases, with 8 bases between. The CDR3 runs 13 residues. This CDR3 reads CASSPPGAYEQYF. The CDR3 DNA follows: TGTGCCAGCTCACCTCCAGGGGCCTACGAGCAGTACTTC.

The chain has TRBV5-8 and TRBJ1-5; D is perhaps TRBD1 (6 bases). This CDR3 contains 14 residues. CDR1 and CDR2 (germline): SGHTS, YDEGEE. Trimming shortened V by 2 bases and J by 5 bases, and 11 bases separated the two germline ends. CDR3 amino acids: CASSLLQGYQPQHF. The CDR3 nucleotides are TGTGCCAGCAGCTTATTACAGGGATATCAGCCCCAGCATTTT.

To note about this clone: Other nucleotide sequences from this sample produce the same CDR3. The J gene is TRBJ2-1, the V gene TRBV5-1; 10 bases map to TRBD2. CDR1 and CDR2 (germline): SGHRS, YFSETQ. Trimming removed 7 bases from V and 3 bases from J; junction bases left unmatched: 4. The CDR3 extends over 14 amino acids. In DNA form, the CDR3 reads TGCGCCAGCTCCGCTAGCGGGGGCTACAATGAGCAGTTCTTC. It codes for CASSASGGYNEQFF.

This clone qualifies as large. The same CDR3 is also encoded by other DNA sequences in this sample. CDR3 DNA: TGTGCCAGCTCCGGGACAGGGGGATATGGCTACACCTTC. This sequence encodes CASSGTGGYGYTF. The J gene is TRBJ1-2, the V gene TRBV6-5; TRBD1 agrees at 11 bases. V lost 8 bases, J lost 5 bases, and 4 bases stayed unmatched. CDR1 and CDR2 from the germline V gene are MNHEY and SVGAGI. The CDR3 has 13 amino acids.

The chain recombines TRBV13 with TRBJ2-5, with D perhaps TRBD2 (7 bases). The DNA matches TRBJ2-7 better at its end, which makes the J call doubtful. From germline, CDR1 is PRHDT and CDR2 FYEKMQ (reference sequence). The CDR3 runs to 14 residues. CDR3 sequence: CASTGGRTTYEQYF. In nucleotides, the CDR3 is TGTGCCAGCACGGGGGGCCGGACCACCTACGAGCAGTACTTC.

This chain links TRBV5-8 with TRBJ1-2; 12 bases agree with TRBD1. Germline-derived CDR1 and CDR2 are SGHTS and YDEGEE. The CDR3 has 17 residues. V lost 0 bases to trimming and J lost 8 bases; unmatched junction nucleotides: 11. This CDR3 reads CASSLAIPGQGAWGYTF. The CDR3 nucleotides are TGTGCCAGCAGCTTGGCTATTCCGGGACAGGGGGCTTGGGGCTACACCTTC.

This sequence joins TRBV19 and TRBJ2-1; TRBD2 agrees at 9 bases. Germline V gene lookup returns CDR1 LNHDA and CDR2 SQIVND (reference sequence). With V trimmed by 5 bases and J by 1 base, 6 bases remained unmatched. The CDR3 length is 16 residues. The CDR3 DNA reads TGTGCCAGTAGTCCCAGACTAGCGGATTCCTACAATGAGCAGTTCTTC. Amino acids: CASSPRLADSYNEQFF.

CDR3 in amino acids: CASSLGPGAEQYF. As DNA, the CDR3 is TGTGCCAGCAGCTTAGGCCCAGGGGCCGAGCAGTACTTC. This chain uses TRBV7-9 with TRBJ2-5, with a tentative D call TRBD1 (6 bases). The DNA end lines up better with TRBJ2-7; the J call may be wrong. CDR1 is SEHNR, CDR2 FQNEAQ, per germline (reference sequence). This CDR3 is built from 13 residues.

The chain joins TRBV4-1 to TRBJ2-7; TRBD2 agrees at 13 bases. The CDR3 runs 16 residues. V lost 3 bases, J lost 3 bases, and 5 bases stayed unmatched. Germline V gene lookup returns CDR1 MGHRA and CDR2 YSYEKL. The CDR3 is CASSQTGTSGIYEQYF. CDR3 sequence (DNA): TGCGCCAGCAGCCAGACCGGGACTAGCGGGATCTACGAGCAGTACTTC.

The chain uses TRBV5-5 and TRBJ1-1; D may be TRBD1 (5 bases). The CDR3 has 13 amino acids. V lost 2 bases to trimming and J lost 4 bases, with 9 bases between them. Germline V gene sequence: CDR1 SGHKS, CDR2 YYEKEE (reference sequence). The CDR3 spells CASSFSGGTEAFF. Here the CDR3 DNA reads TGTGCCAGCAGCTTTAGCGGGGGCACTGAAGCTTTCTTT.

This clone was seen a few times. The rearrangement joins TRBV6-6 to TRBJ2-3; D gene uncertain. V was cut by 0 bases and J by 1 base, with 5 bases left in between. This CDR3 has 14 residues. Germline V gene lookup returns CDR1 MNHNY and CDR2 SVGAGI (reference sequence). CDR3 protein: CASSYSSGTDTQYF. The CDR3 DNA sequence: TGTGCCAGCAGTTACTCCTCGGGCACAGATACGCAGTATTTT.

This clone was seen a few times. The CDR3 is CASSSGTGGSNEQFF. The CDR3 coding sequence is TGTGCCAGCAGCTCCGGGACAGGGGGCTCCAATGAGCAGTTCTTC. V gene TRBV7-3 combines with J gene TRBJ2-1; 12 bases match TRBD1. Germline V gives CDR1 SGHTA, CDR2 FQGTGA. V lost 4 bases, J lost 6 bases, and 4 bases stayed unmatched. This CDR3 is 15 amino acids long.

The chain joins TRBV13 to TRBJ2-7, with D possibly being TRBD1 (6 bases). With 4 bases removed from V and 1 base from J, the gap between germline ends came to 11 bases. Germline values: CDR1 PRHDT, CDR2 FYEKMQ (reference sequence). CDR3 length: 14 residues. The CDR3 reads CASSSADRSYEQYF. The CDR3 DNA reads TGTGCCAGCAGCTCAGCCGACAGGTCCTACGAGCAGTACTTC.

The chain links TRBV6-8 to TRBJ2-2; 8 bases fit TRBD1. The V gene's germline CDR1 is MNHGY and CDR2 SAAAGT. The ends lost 10 bases at V and 5 bases at J; junction bases unmatched: 9. The length of the CDR3 is 14 residues. The CDR3 is CAIPDREWTGELFF. The CDR3 DNA follows: TGTGCCATCCCGGACAGGGAGTGGACCGGGGAGCTGTTTTTT.

This sequence joins TRBV10-3 and TRBJ1-1; tentatively, D is TRBD1 (6 bases). The CDR3 is 13 residues long. The germline V and J ends were trimmed by 8 bases and 0 bases, with 10 bases remaining between them. Germline V gene lookup returns CDR1 ENHRY and CDR2 SYGVKD. The CDR3 sequence is CAIQDSMNTEAFF. CDR3 DNA sequence: TGTGCCATCCAGGACAGTATGAACACTGAAGCTTTCTTT.

This clone is classed as medium-sized. This sequence joins TRBV5-5 and TRBJ2-1, with D possibly TRBD2 on 6 matching bases. CDR1 and CDR2 from the germline V gene are SGHKS and YYEKEE (reference sequence). The V end lost 0 bases, the J end lost 7 bases, and 14 bases lay between the germline ends. The CDR3 contains 15 residues. CDR3 in amino acids: CASSLDGTSKNEQFF. CDR3 bases: TGTGCCAGCAGCTTGGATGGGACTTCAAAGAATGAGCAGTTCTTC.

This clone has more than one count but fewer than ten. With only one base between it and a far larger clone, this is likely a read error. V usage is TRBV6-5 and J usage is TRBJ1-2; TRBD1 aligns across 8 bases. CDR1 and CDR2 from the germline V gene are MNHEY and SVGAGI. V lost 5 bases to trimming and J lost 8 bases; unmatched junction nucleotides: 13. There are 15 residues in the CDR3. This chain's CDR3 is CASSPRTGIAVGYTF. Written as DNA, the CDR3 is TGTGCCAGCAGTCCGCGGACAGGGATCGCGGTGGGCTACACCTTC.

The gene calls are TRBV4-3 and TRBJ1-2, with unresolved D. The CDR3 is 16 residues long. V lost 1 base to trimming and J lost 7 bases, with 19 bases between them. Germline CDR1 reads LGHNA; CDR2 reads YSLEER. The CDR3, as DNA: TGCGCCAGCAGCCAAGGGGAGAAGTGGACCTCGGGTGGCTACACCTTC. Protein product: CASSQGEKWTSGGYTF.

V is TRBV7-9 and J is TRBJ1-4, with 9 positions matching TRBD1. Trimming cost V 5 bases and J 5 bases; bases outside gene matches: 9. Germline V CDR1 and CDR2: SEHNR, FQNEAQ (reference sequence). This CDR3 comprises 16 residues. The CDR3 loop reads CASSTTPGTGNEKLFF. The CDR3 DNA follows: TGTGCCAGCAGCACAACCCCCGGGACAGGGAATGAAAAACTGTTTTTT.

The chain uses TRBV4-1 and TRBJ1-5, with unresolved D. The CDR3 covers 16 residues. Germline loops: CDR1 MGHRA, CDR2 YSYEKL. Trimming removed 0 bases at V and 0 bases at J, with 9 bases between. The CDR3 nucleotides are TGCGCCAGCAGCCAAGAGTACACCTCTAGCAATCAGCCCCAGCATTTT. Protein product: CASSQEYTSSNQPQHF.

The chain employs TRBV25-1 and TRBJ1-2; weak D call: TRBD1 (6 bases). The CDR3 covers 14 residues. V lost 3 bases to trimming and J lost 5 bases, with 13 bases between them. Germline CDR1 and CDR2: MGHDK and SYGVNS. CDR3 coding DNA: TGTGCCAGCAGTGAGTCGACAGGTTTTTATGGCTACACCTTC. It translates to CASSESTGFYGYTF.

The chain has TRBV27 and TRBJ1-1; D is unresolved. With 3 bases removed from V and 0 bases from J, the gap between germline ends came to 11 bases. The germline V gene has CDR1 MNHEY and CDR2 SMNVEV (reference sequence). There are 15 residues in the CDR3. DNA of the CDR3: TGTGCCAGCAGTTTGGTCCCGCGGATGAACACTGAAGCTTTCTTT. Translated, it gives CASSLVPRMNTEAFF.

V and J are TRBV6-1 and TRBJ1-5; 8 positions match TRBD1. The trim removed 6 bases at V and 4 bases at J, leaving 5 bases unmatched. This CDR3 is 14 amino acids long. The germline V gene has CDR1 MNHNS and CDR2 SASEGT. CDR3 in DNA: TGTGCCAGCAGGAGGACAGGGCGTAATCAGCCCCAGCATTTT. This translates into CASRRTGRNQPQHF.